The rows below give T cell receptor beta chains drawn from one sample of a study of blood T cells in healthy people across ages. TCRdb re-derived calls from the 5' RACE reads in MiXCR, one entry per CDR3 protein. The data show under 1 million distinct CDR3 sequences, roughly 44% seen once. Input material: blood. The source of these receptors is a man aged 55 to 70 in good health. Each CDR3 is given with its conserved first and last residue. The D gene is left open where the match is weak. Part of the rows lack a size; the others show once, few, many or a class for expanded clones.

d_gene	abundance	v_gene	j_gene	CDR3aa	CDR3nt
.	.	TRBV5-5	TRBJ1-4	CASSLEWTENEKLFF	TGTGCCAGCAGCTTGGAATGGACAGAAAATGAAAAACTGTTTTTT
TRBD1	few	TRBV5-5	TRBJ2-6	CASSLGTDFFNSGANVLTF	TGTGCCAGCAGCTTAGGGACAGACTTTTTTAACTCTGGGGCCAACGTCCTGACTTTC
TRBD2	.	TRBV18	TRBJ2-1	CASSPSHKRAGGQNEQFF	TGTGCCAGCTCACCATCCCACAAGAGAGCGGGGGGGCAGAATGAGCAGTTCTTC
.	.	TRBV9	TRBJ2-1	CASSVETHNEQFF	TGTGCCAGCAGCGTAGAGACCCACAATGAGCAGTTCTTC
.	once	TRBV2	TRBJ2-5	CASRWGEQETQYF	TGTGCCAGCAGGTGGGGGGAGCAAGAGACCCAGTACTTC
TRBD2	.	TRBV4-2	TRBJ2-7	CASSQAGGSAAYEQYF	TGTGCCAGCAGCCAAGCCGGGGGGTCGGCAGCCTACGAGCAGTACTTC
TRBD1	.	TRBV4-3	TRBJ1-4	CASSPTYRGIDREKLFF	TGCGCCAGCAGTCCAACGTACAGGGGAATTGATCGGGAAAAACTGTTTTTT
.	.	TRBV7-3	TRBJ2-1	CASSLVHSSYNEQFF	TGTGCCAGCAGCTTAGTCCATAGCTCCTACAATGAGCAGTTCTTC
.	once	TRBV4-3	TRBJ2-7	CASSLSGGDEQYF	TGCGCCAGCAGCCTATCGGGGGGCGATGAGCAGTACTTC
TRBD1	.	TRBV11-1	TRBJ2-1	CASSLGGVDREPNEQFF	TGTGCCAGCAGCTTAGGAGGCGTGGACAGGGAGCCCAATGAGCAGTTCTTC
.	.	TRBV28	TRBJ1-5	CASRYPGQNNQPQHF	TGTGCCAGCAGATATCCGGGACAAAACAATCAGCCCCAGCATTTT
TRBD1	.	TRBV5-1	TRBJ2-3	CASSPRGQGAADTQYF	TGCGCCAGCAGCCCTAGGGGGCAGGGGGCAGCAGATACGCAGTATTTT
.	few	TRBV6-2/TRBV6-3	TRBJ2-7	CASITPSSYNEQYF	TGTGCCAGCATTACCCCCAGCTCCTACAATGAGCAGTACTTC
TRBD2	.	TRBV6-2/TRBV6-3	TRBJ2-7	CASSRGTSGSYEQYF	TGTGCCAGCAGCCGTGGGACTAGCGGGTCCTACGAGCAGTACTTC
.	few	TRBV9	TRBJ1-2	CASSVAYRDGYTF	TGTGCCAGCAGCGTAGCTTACAGGGATGGCTACACCTTC
TRBD1	many	TRBV27	TRBJ2-7	CASSLTGVDAEQYF	TGTGCCAGCAGCCTAACAGGGGTCGATGCCGAGCAGTACTTC
TRBD2	few	TRBV5-4	TRBJ2-7	CASSFGTSGYEQYF	TGTGCCAGCAGCTTCGGGACTAGCGGGTACGAGCAGTACTTC
.	.	TRBV12-3/TRBV12-4	TRBJ2-3	CASSPGQSSGTQYF	TGTGCCAGCAGTCCAGGACAGTCCTCGGGTACGCAGTATTTT
.	.	TRBV4-3	TRBJ1-2	CASSQDPLSGLGYGYTF	TGCGCCAGCAGCCAAGATCCCCTGTCGGGGTTGGGATATGGCTACACCTTC
.	.	TRBV7-2	TRBJ1-4	CASSPGTYYEKLFF	TGTGCCAGCAGCCCCGGGACATATTATGAAAAACTGTTTTTT
TRBD1	.	TRBV6-1	TRBJ1-1	CASRGDRASMNTEAFF	TGTGCCAGCCGGGGCGACAGGGCCTCCATGAACACTGAAGCTTTCTTT
TRBD2	.	TRBV6-6	TRBJ2-7	CASSYSPTSGAGYEQYF	TGTGCCAGCAGTTACTCTCCGACTAGCGGGGCAGGGTACGAGCAGTACTTC
.	many	TRBV7-2	TRBJ2-2	CASSPGAGELFF	TGTGCCAGCAGCCCGGGAGCCGGGGAGCTGTTTTTT
.	.	TRBV20-1	TRBJ2-1	CSAIQAVFSYNEQFF	TGCAGTGCCATACAAGCGGTGTTCTCCTACAATGAGCAGTTCTTC
.	.	TRBV20-1	TRBJ2-7	CSARRVGGPLTYEQYF	TGCAGTGCTAGAAGGGTGGGGGGACCACTCACCTACGAGCAGTACTTC
TRBD1	.	TRBV19	TRBJ2-5	CASMGIRDRGGSETQYF	TGTGCCAGTATGGGGATCCGGGACAGGGGCGGATCAGAGACCCAGTACTTC